This T cell receptor beta chain is from a study of T-cell reconstitution after alpha-beta-depleted transplantation in children. CDR3 size: 15 residues. Trimming cost V 5 bases and J 0 bases; bases outside gene matches: 4. CDR1 is MDHEN and CDR2 is SYDVKM in the germline V gene. Unique molecular identifiers were incorporated when the TCRbeta library was constructed. In TCRdb, the PCR reads were re-called with MiXCR into one record per CDR3 protein. The sample lists almost 500,000 distinct CDR3 sequences; around 13% were seen once. The specimen was PBMCs from the stem cell graft donor, collected from the stem cell graft. The receptor's source is a human donor who donated a stem cell graft to a child with combined immunodeficiency. The chain combines TRBV28 with TRBJ2-7; TRBD2 agrees at 10 bases. CDR3 DNA sequence: TGTGCCAGCAGTCGTAGCGGGGGGTTCTCCTACGAGCAGTACTTC. Its translation: CASSRSGGFSYEQYF.